This TCR beta chain appears in the sequencing data of a study of blood T cell repertoires in COVID-19. Generated by immunoSEQ multiplex PCR, the TCRdb table keeps only in-frame clones and is missing some. The sample lists approximately 140,000 clones, about four fifths seen once, with 3% to 3.5% in the top ten. The V gene's germline CDR1 is SGHTA and CDR2 FQGNSA. The CDR3 loop spans 15 amino acids. The V end was cut by 2 bases, the J end by 6 bases, with 15 bases between. The chain is built from TRBV7-2 and TRBJ2-3, with a tentative D call TRBD2 (6 bases). The TCR comes from a woman aged 50 to 60 with acute COVID-19. The sample consisted of PBMCs or T cells enriched from blood (not recorded which). CDR3 coding DNA: TGTGCCAGCAGCTTATGGGGCGGGGTTACGGATACGCAGTATTTT. Amino acids: CASSLWGGVTDTQYF. The full variable domain, with the rest looked up from reference TRBV7-2 and TRBJ2-3, is GAGVSQSPSNKVTEKGKDVELRCDPISGHTALYWYRQSLGQGLEFLIYFQGNSAPDKSGLPSDRFSAERTGGSVSTLTIQRTQQEDSAVYLCASSLWGGVTDTQYFGPGTRLTVL.